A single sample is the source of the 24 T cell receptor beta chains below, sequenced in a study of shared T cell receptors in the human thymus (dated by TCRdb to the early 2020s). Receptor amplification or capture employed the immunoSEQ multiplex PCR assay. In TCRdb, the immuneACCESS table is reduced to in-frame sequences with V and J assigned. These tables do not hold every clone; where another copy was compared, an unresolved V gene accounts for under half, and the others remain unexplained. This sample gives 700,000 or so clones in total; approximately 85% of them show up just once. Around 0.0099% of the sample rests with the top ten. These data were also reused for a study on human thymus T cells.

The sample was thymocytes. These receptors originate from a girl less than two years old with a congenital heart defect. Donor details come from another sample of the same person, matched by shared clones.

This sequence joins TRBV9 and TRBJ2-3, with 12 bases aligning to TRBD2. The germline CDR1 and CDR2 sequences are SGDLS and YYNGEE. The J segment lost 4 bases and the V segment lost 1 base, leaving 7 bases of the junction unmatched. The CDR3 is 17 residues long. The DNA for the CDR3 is TGTGCCAGCAGCGTATCTAGCGGGGGGGCCTCGGCAGATACGCAGTATTTT. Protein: CASSVSSGGASADTQYF.

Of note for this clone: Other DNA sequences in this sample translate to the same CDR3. CDR3 DNA: TGTGCCACCAGCAGAGGAAGCGGGGGGACAGATACGCAGTATTTT. It encodes CATSRGSGGTDTQYF. The rearrangement uses TRBV15 and TRBJ2-3, with 9 nucleotides matching TRBD2. The CDR3 loop spans 15 amino acids. In germline, CDR1 is LNHNV, CDR2 YYDKDF (reference sequence). With 1 base clipped from V and 3 bases from J, the junction kept 2 bases outside the gene matches.

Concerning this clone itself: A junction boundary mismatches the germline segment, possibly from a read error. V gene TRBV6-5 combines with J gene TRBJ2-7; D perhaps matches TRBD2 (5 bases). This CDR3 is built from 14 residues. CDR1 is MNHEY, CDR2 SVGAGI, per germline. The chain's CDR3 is CASSYSGWAGERYF. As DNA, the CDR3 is TGTGCCAGCAGTTACTCAGGGTGGGCTGGGGAGCGGTACTTC.

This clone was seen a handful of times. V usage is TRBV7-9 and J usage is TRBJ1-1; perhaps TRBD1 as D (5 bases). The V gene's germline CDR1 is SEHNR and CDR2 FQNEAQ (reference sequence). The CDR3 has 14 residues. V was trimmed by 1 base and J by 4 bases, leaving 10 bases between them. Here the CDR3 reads CASSLEGAGTEAFF. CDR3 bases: TGTGCCAGCAGCTTAGAAGGGGCTGGCACTGAAGCTTTCTTT.

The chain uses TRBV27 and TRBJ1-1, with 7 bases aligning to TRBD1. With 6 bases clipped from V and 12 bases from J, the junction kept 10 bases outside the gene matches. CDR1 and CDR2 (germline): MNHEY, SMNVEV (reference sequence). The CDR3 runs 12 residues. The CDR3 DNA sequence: TGTGCCAGCAGCACAACCGGGACAGACTCTTTCTTT. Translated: CASSTTGTDSFF.

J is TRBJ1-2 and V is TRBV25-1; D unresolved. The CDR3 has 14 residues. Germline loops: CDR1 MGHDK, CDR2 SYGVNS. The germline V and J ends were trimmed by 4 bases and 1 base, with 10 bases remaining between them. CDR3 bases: TGTGCCAGCAGTGTTCGGTCATTTAACTATGGCTACACCTTC. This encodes CASSVRSFNYGYTF.

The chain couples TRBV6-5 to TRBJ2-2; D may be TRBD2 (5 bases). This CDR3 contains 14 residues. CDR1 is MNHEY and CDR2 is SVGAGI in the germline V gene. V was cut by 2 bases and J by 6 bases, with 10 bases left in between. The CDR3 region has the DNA TGTGCCAGCAGTTACGTACTAGGGTCCGGGGAGCTGTTTTTT. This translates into CASSYVLGSGELFF.

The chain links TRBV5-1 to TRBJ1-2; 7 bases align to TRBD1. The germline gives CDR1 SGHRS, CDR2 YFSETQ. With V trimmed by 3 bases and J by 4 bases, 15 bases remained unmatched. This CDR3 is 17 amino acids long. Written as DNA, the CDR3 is TGCGCCAGCAGCTATTGGCGGGACAGCCCGATTGCCTATGGCTACACCTTC. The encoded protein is CASSYWRDSPIAYGYTF.

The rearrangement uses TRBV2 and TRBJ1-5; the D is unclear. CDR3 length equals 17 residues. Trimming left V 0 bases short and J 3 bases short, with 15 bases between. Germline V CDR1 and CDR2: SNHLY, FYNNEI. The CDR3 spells CASSEAPSYNPNQPQHF. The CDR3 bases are TGTGCCAGCAGTGAAGCGCCCTCCTATAACCCCAATCAGCCCCAGCATTTT.

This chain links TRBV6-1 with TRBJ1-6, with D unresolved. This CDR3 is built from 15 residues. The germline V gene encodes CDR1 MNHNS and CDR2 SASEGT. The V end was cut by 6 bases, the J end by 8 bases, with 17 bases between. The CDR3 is CASREVGFIDSPLHF. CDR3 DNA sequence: TGTGCCAGCAGGGAGGTGGGGTTTATTGATTCACCCCTCCACTTT.

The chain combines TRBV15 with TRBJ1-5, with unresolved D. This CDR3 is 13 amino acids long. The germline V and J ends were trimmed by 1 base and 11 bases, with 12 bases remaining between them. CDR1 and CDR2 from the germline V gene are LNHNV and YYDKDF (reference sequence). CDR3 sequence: CATSRVGLRTQHF. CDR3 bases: TGTGCCACCAGCAGAGTTGGACTACGGACCCAGCATTTT.

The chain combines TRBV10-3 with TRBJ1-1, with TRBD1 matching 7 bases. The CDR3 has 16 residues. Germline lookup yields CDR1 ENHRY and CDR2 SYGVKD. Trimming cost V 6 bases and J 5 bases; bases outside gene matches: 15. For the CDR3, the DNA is TGTGCCATCAGGAGGTTACTGACAGGGCGGGAAACTGAAGCTTTCTTT. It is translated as CAIRRLLTGRETEAFF.

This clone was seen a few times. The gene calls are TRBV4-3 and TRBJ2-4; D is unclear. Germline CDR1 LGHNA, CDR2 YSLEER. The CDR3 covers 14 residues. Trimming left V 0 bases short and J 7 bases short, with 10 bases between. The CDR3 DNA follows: TGCGCCAGCAGCCAAGACGAGGCCCCCAACATTCAGTACTTC. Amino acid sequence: CASSQDEAPNIQYF.

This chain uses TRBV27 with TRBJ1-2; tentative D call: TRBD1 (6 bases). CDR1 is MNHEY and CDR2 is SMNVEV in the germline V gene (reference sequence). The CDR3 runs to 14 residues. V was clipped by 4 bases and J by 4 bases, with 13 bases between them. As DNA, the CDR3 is TGTGCCAGCAGTTCCCTAGGACAGCCCTATGGCTACACCTTC. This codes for CASSSLGQPYGYTF.

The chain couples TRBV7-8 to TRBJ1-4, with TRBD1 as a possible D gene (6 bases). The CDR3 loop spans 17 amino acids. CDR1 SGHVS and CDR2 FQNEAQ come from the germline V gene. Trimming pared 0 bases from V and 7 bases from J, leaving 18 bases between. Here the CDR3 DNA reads TGTGCCAGCAGCTTAGCGCGGGCGGACAGTAGACCTGAAAAACTGTTTTTT. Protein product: CASSLARADSRPEKLFF.

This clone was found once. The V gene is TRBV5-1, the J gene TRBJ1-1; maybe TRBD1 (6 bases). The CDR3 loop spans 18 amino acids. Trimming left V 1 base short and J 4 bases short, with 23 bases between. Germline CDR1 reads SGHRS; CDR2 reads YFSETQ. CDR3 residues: CASSLRRGAGLLFTEAFF. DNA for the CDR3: TGCGCCAGCAGCTTGCGTCGGGGGGCCGGTTTGTTGTTCACTGAAGCTTTCTTT.

CDR3 region: CASFTFTTEAFF. In nucleotides, the CDR3 is TGTGCCAGCTTTACTTTTACCACTGAAGCTTTCTTT. This chain joins TRBV6-1 and TRBJ1-1; D is undetermined. This CDR3 spans 12 amino acids. Germline CDR1 and CDR2: MNHNS and SASEGT. V lost 8 bases and J 4 bases, leaving 11 bases between the germline ends.

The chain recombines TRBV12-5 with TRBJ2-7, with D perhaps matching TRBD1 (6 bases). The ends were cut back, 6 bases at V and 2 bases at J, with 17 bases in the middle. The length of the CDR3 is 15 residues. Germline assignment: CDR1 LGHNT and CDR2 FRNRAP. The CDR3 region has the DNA TGTGCTAGTGGCAACACAGGGACCGGGGCCTACGAGCAGTACTTC. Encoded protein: CASGNTGTGAYEQYF.

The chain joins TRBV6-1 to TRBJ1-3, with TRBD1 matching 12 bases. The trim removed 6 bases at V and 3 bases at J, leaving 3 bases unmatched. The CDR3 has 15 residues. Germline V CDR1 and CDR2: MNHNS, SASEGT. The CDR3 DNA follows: TGTGCCAGCAGGGGACAGGGGGCAGTTGGAAACACCATATATTTT. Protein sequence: CASRGQGAVGNTIYF.

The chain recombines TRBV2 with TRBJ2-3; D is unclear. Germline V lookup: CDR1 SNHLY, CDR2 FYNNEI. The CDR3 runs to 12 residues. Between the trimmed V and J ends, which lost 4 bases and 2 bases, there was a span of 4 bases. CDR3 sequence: CASSGPTDTQYF. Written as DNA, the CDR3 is TGTGCCAGCAGTGGGCCCACAGATACGCAGTATTTT.

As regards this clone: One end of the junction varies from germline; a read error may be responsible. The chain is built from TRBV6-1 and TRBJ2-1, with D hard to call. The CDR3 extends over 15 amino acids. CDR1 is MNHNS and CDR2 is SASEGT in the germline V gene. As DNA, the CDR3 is TGTGCCAGCAGGGAAGATCCGAGCTCCTACAATGAGCAGTTCTTC. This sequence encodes CASREDPSSYNEQFF.

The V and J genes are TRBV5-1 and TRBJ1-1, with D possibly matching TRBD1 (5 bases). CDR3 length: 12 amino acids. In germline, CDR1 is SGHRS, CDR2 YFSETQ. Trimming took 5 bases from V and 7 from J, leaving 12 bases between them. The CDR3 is CASRGGPHEAFF. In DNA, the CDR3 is TGCGCCAGCAGGGGGGGACCGCATGAAGCTTTCTTT.

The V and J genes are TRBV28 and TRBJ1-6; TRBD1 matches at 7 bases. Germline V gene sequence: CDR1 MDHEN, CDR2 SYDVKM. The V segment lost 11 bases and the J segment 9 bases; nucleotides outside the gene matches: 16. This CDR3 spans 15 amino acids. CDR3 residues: CAGRERTGLVSPLHF. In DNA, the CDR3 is TGTGCCGGCCGAGAACGGACAGGTTTAGTTTCACCCCTCCACTTT.

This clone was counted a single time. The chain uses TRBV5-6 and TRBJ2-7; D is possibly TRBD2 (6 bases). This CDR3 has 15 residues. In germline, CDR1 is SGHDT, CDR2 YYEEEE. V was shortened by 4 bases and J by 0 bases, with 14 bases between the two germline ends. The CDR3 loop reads CASSPRGRDSYEQYF. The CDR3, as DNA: TGTGCCAGCAGCCCGCGGGGCAGGGACTCCTACGAGCAGTACTTC.